This T cell receptor (beta chain) was observed in a study of cytomegalovirus exposure and HLA in healthy donors. Germline values: CDR1 SEHNR, CDR2 FQNEAQ (reference sequence). The CDR3 totals 14 residues. With 3 bases clipped from V and 2 bases from J, the junction kept 2 bases outside the gene matches. With respect to this clone: Its antigen is not identified.

Study-level results: What TCR beta sequences reportedly achieved was accurate prediction of HLA-A and HLA-B alleles in most subjects. Earlier analysis looked at TCR beta V segments, and most were productive about 90% or about 30% of the time. Both high specificity and high sensitivity reportedly marked the classifier's diagnosis of cytomegalovirus status.

Though probably carrying unrecorded immune exposures, donors were nominally healthy at sampling. The primer mix had 60 Vbeta and 13 Jbeta primers. This table comes from immunoSEQ multiplex PCR, and its TCRdb copy is limited to in-frame clones, with some not included. The data hold 200,000 to 250,000 clones, with about 77% observed a single time. The chain couples TRBV7-9 to TRBJ2-3, with 7 nucleotides matching TRBD1. The sequenced material came from PBMCs. The source of this sequence is a boy aged 5-17 years in good health and CMV-seronegative. CDR3 loop: CASSFTGDTDTQYF. DNA of the CDR3: TGTGCCAGCAGCTTTACAGGGGACACAGATACGCAGTATTTT.